The 6 T cell receptor beta chains listed next were all sequenced from one sample in a study of cytomegalovirus exposure and HLA in healthy donors (dated by TCRdb to the late 2010s). Library preparation used the immunoSEQ multiplex PCR assay. For the multiplex PCR, a mixture combining 60 forward primers for TCR Vbeta segments and 13 reverse primers for TCR Jbeta segments was used. The table comes from immuneACCESS by way of TCRdb, which keeps in-frame sequences with V and J called. Part of the clones is missing from these tables; in studies checked, under half for an unresolved V gene and the rest for unknown reasons. Across this sample there are under 200,000 clones, with over 75% seen only once. The ten largest account for under 2% of the sample. Sequenced: PBMCs. The receptor set was obtained from a woman aged 18-30 years in good health and CMV-seronegative.

This clone was picked up a small number of times. The rearrangement joins TRBV28 to TRBJ1-1; D is undetermined. The CDR3 runs 13 residues. V lost 6 bases and J lost 9, with 17 bases in between. Per germline, CDR1 MDHEN and CDR2 SYDVKM. For the CDR3, the DNA is TGTGCCAGCAGAACCATCGCGGAACTCCAAGCTTTCTTT. Amino acids: CASRTIAELQAFF.

The gene calls are TRBV9 and TRBJ2-1, with 7 bases fitting TRBD1. The CDR3 has 15 amino acids. J gave up 1 base and V 3 bases, and 4 bases lay outside the gene matches. CDR1 SGDLS and CDR2 YYNGEE come from the germline V gene. The CDR3: CASSAQGISYNEQFF. The CDR3, as DNA: TGTGCCAGCAGCGCACAGGGGATATCCTACAATGAGCAGTTCTTC.

J is TRBJ2-1 and V is TRBV7-9; D unclear. V was shortened by 3 bases and J by 5 bases, with 11 bases between the two germline ends. Germline V CDR1 and CDR2: SEHNR, FQNEAQ (reference sequence). This CDR3 is built from 14 residues. The CDR3 bases are TGTGCCAGCAGCTTGACTTCTTCCAACAATGAGCAGTTCTTC. Translated, it gives CASSLTSSNNEQFF.

With regard to this clone: At the DNA level, this CDR3 is encoded by other sequences in the same sample as well. The V and J genes are TRBV28 and TRBJ2-5; D may be TRBD1 (5 bases). The CDR3 is made up of 12 amino acids. Trimming took off 9 bases at V and 5 bases at J, with 13 bases between the two ends. Germline V gene sequence: CDR1 MDHEN, CDR2 SYDVKM. CDR3 in DNA: TGTGCCAGTAGGACCTCAGGGGAGACCCAGTACTTC. Protein sequence: CASRTSGETQYF.

The chain links TRBV7-3 to TRBJ2-5; 8 bases line up with TRBD2. The CDR3 is 15 amino acids. Germline trimming cut 6 bases from V and 2 bases from J; bases unmatched to any gene: 8. Germline CDR1 is SGHTA and CDR2 is FQGTGA. CDR3 protein: CASSLSGGLQETQYF. Written as DNA, the CDR3 is TGTGCCAGCAGTCTGTCGGGGGGGCTACAAGAGACCCAGTACTTC.

The chain recombines TRBV5-1 with TRBJ2-2; D is undetermined. The CDR3 runs to 13 residues. Germline-derived CDR1 and CDR2 are SGHRS and YFSETQ. V was pared by 0 bases and J by 6 bases, with 6 bases between. CDR3 residues: CASSLARPGELFF. The DNA for the CDR3 is TGCGCCAGCAGCTTGGCGCGGCCCGGGGAGCTGTTTTTT.